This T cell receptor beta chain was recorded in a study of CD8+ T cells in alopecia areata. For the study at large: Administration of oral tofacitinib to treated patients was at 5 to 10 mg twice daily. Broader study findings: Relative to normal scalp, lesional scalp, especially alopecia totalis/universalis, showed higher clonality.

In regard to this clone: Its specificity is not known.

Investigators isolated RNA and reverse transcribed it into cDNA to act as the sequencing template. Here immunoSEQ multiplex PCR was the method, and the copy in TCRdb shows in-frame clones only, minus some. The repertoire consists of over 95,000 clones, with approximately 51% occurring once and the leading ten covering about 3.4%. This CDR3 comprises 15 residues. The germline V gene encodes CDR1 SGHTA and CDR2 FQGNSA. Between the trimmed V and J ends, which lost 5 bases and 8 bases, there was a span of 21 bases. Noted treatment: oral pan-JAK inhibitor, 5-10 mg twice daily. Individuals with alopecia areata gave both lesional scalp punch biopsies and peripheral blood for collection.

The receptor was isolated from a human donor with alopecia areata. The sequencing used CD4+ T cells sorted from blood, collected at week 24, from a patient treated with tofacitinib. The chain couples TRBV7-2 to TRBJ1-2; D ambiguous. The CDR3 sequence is CASSPTRGRTDGYTF. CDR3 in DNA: TGTGCCAGCAGCCCTACTCGCGGACGGACTGACGGCTACACCTTC.